The TCR beta chain described here comes from a study of Graves' ophthalmopathy and Graves' hyperthyroidism. Study context: Peripheral blood samples were taken at initial diagnosis, before any treatment. General observations from the study: Researchers report that a 13-signature model separated ophthalmopathy from stable hyperthyroidism, posting around 86% sensitivity and about 80% specificity.

Researchers took RNA transcripts and amplified TCR beta CDR3 regions from them. Following a first-round RT-PCR that used HTBI primers, a second-round multiplex PCR was carried out. TCRdb analysed the multiplex PCR reads with MiXCR anew, one entry per CDR3 protein. The sample has 400,000 or so distinct CDR3 sequences, 17% seen once. J gave up 2 bases and V 3 bases, and 8 bases lay outside the gene matches. CDR3 length: 15 residues. Germline assignment: CDR1 DFQATT and CDR2 SNEGSKA (reference sequence). This clonotype has only a few counts. The antigen remains unidentified. PBMCs originated in 10 ml of fresh peripheral blood.

The chain couples TRBV20-1 to TRBJ2-7; the match to TRBD2 covers 9 bases. The TCR comes from an adult woman with stable Graves' hyperthyroidism. Sequences were obtained from peripheral blood. DNA of the CDR3: TGCAGTGCTAGGAAGACTAGCGGACCTCCCTACGAGCAGTACTTC. Residues: CSARKTSGPPYEQYF.